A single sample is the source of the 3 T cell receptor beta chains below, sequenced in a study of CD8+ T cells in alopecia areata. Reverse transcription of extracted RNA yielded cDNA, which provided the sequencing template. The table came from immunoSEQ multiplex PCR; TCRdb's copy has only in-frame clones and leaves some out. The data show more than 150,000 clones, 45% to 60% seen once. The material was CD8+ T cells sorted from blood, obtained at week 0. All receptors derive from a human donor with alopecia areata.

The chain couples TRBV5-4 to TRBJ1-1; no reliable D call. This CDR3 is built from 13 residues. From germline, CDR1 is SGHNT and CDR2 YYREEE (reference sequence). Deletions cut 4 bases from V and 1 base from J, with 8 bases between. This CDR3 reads CASSHEANTEAFF. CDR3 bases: TGTGCCAGCAGCCATGAAGCGAACACTGAAGCTTTCTTT.

In DNA, the CDR3 is TGTGCCAGCAGTCTATACAGGGGCACCGGGGAGCTGTTTTTT. It yields the protein CASSLYRGTGELFF. This rearrangement joins TRBV27 to TRBJ2-2; 7 positions agree with TRBD1. The CDR3 has 14 residues. Per the germline V gene, CDR1 is MNHEY and CDR2 is SMNVEV (reference sequence). Trimming cost V 5 bases and J 4 bases; bases outside gene matches: 4.

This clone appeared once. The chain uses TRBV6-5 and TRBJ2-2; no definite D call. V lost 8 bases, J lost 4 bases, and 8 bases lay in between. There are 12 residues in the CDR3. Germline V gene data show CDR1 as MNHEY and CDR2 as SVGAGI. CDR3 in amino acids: CASVSGTGELFF. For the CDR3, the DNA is TGTGCCAGCGTGTCAGGCACCGGGGAGCTGTTTTTT.